Presented here are 26 T cell receptor beta chains from one specimen sequenced in a study of liver allograft versus peripheral blood T cells. Study as a whole: Comparing T cell receptor repertoires in transplanted livers with those in recipients' peripheral blood was part of the design.

A single record per CDR3 protein comes from TCRdb applying MiXCR to the reads. Among around 2,100 distinct CDR3 sequences listed, 18% were seen once. The receptors shown here come from a human patient who had a liver transplant. Some of the T cells might come from the graft donor.

Judged by abundance, this clonotype is medium-sized (0.01 to 0.1%). This rearrangement joins TRBV27 to TRBJ2-1, with 8 bases that match TRBD2. The CDR3 consists of 15 residues. Germline lookup yields CDR1 MNHEY and CDR2 SMNVEV (reference sequence). V lost 2 bases and J lost 5; bases outside the gene matches: 5. CDR3 sequence reads: CASSLTSGTNNEQFF. The CDR3, as DNA: TGTGCCAGCAGTTTAACTAGCGGAACCAACAATGAGCAGTTCTTC.

The chain links TRBV2 to TRBJ2-7; no clear D gene. Trimming took off 11 bases at V and 2 bases at J, with 10 bases between the two ends. Germline V gene lookup returns CDR1 SNHLY and CDR2 FYNNEI. CDR3 length: 11 amino acids. CDR3 loop: CAPGQPYEQYF. CDR3 nucleotides: TGTGCCCCCGGCCAGCCCTACGAGCAGTACTTC.

There are many counts of this clonotype. The J gene is TRBJ1-3, the V gene TRBV15; D may be TRBD1 (5 bases). CDR3 length: 13 amino acids. V was clipped by 5 bases and J by 0 bases, with 5 bases between them. Germline loops: CDR1 LNHNV, CDR2 YYDKDF (reference sequence). The CDR3 protein is CATSGGSGNTIYF. In DNA, the CDR3 is TGTGCCACCAGCGGGGGCTCTGGAAACACCATATATTTT.

As for this clonotype: Only one base separates this from a far larger clonotype, so it likely reflects a read error. This chain links TRBV29-1 with TRBJ2-1, with D perhaps matching TRBD2 (6 bases). Germline V gives CDR1 SQVTM, CDR2 ANQGSEA. Trimming shortened V by 8 bases and J by 10 bases, and 24 bases separated the two germline ends. The CDR3 is made up of 14 amino acids. The CDR3 region has the DNA TGCAGCTACATCGGGTTAGCGGAGTCCTACGAGCAGTTCTTC. The encoded protein is CSYIGLAESYEQFF.

The gene calls are TRBV30 and TRBJ1-1, with 7 bases matching TRBD1. CDR3 size: 13 residues. J was trimmed by 4 bases and V by 2 bases; bases with no gene match: 4. Germline CDR1 is GTSNPN and CDR2 is SVGIG (reference sequence). The CDR3 sequence is CAWSNRGITEAFF. CDR3 nucleotide sequence: TGTGCCTGGAGTAACAGGGGAATCACTGAAGCTTTCTTT.

In this sample, this clonotype is medium-sized. The chain employs TRBV15 and TRBJ2-7; the D gene is possibly TRBD1 (6 bases). Trimming stripped 1 base from V and 3 bases from J, with 10 bases between. CDR1 and CDR2 from the germline V gene are LNHNV and YYDKDF (reference sequence). CDR3 length: 14 amino acids. The CDR3 reads CATSRAQGSYEQYF. Here the CDR3 DNA reads TGTGCCACCAGCAGAGCGCAGGGGAGCTACGAGCAGTACTTC.

The sample holds a few counts of this clonotype. The chain uses TRBV9 and TRBJ2-5; D is possibly TRBD1 (5 bases). Germline V CDR1 and CDR2: SGDLS, YYNGEE. This CDR3 is 15 amino acids long. Trimming took 0 bases from V and 1 from J, leaving 10 bases between them. CDR3: CASSVGRDPQETQYF. For the CDR3, the DNA is TGTGCCAGCAGCGTAGGCAGGGATCCCCAAGAGACCCAGTACTTC.

The V gene is TRBV7-9, the J gene TRBJ1-1, with D hard to call. This CDR3 contains 12 residues. CDR1 SEHNR and CDR2 FQNEAQ come from the germline V gene (reference sequence). The V end lost 5 bases, the J end lost 7 bases, and 11 bases lay between the germline ends. The CDR3 nucleotides are TGTGCCAGCAGCGTCCCGGGATTTGAAGCTTTCTTT. Amino acid sequence: CASSVPGFEAFF.

This clonotype has a count of ten or more. Germline and junction disagree at one end, which may indicate a read error. The chain uses TRBV7-9 and TRBJ1-1, with no clear D. This CDR3 comprises 12 residues. Per germline, CDR1 SEHNR and CDR2 FQNEAQ (reference sequence). As DNA, the CDR3 is TGTGCCAGCAGTTTAGTAATTACTGAAGCTTTCTTT. It translates to CASSLVITEAFF. Looking up the rest from reference TRBV7-9 and TRBJ1-1 gives the full variable domain: DTGVSQNPRHKITKRGQNVTFRCDPISEHNRLYWYRQTLGQGPEFLTYFQNEAQLEKSRLLSDRFSAERPKGSFSTLEIQRTEQGDSAMYLCASSLVITEAFFGQGTRLTVV.

Of note for this clonotype: A read error is the likely source, as a far larger clone sits one nucleotide away. This chain uses TRBV6-6 with TRBJ2-7; TRBD2 might be the D (7 bases). The better agreement between TRBJ2-1 and the DNA end casts doubt on the J call. The CDR3 totals 15 residues. Germline V gene lookup returns CDR1 MNHNY and CDR2 SVGAGI (reference sequence). CDR3 sequence (DNA): TGTGCCAGCAACAGCCGGACTAGGGGGGTCTACGAGCAGTTCTTC. Amino acid sequence: CASNSRTRGVYEQFF.

This clonotype is classed as medium-sized. The J gene is TRBJ2-7, the V gene TRBV28, with TRBD2 matching over 9 bases. The CDR3 extends over 15 amino acids. The junction had 4 bases not matched to a gene; V was cut back by 2 bases and J by 2 bases. Germline V CDR1 and CDR2: MDHEN, SYDVKM. CDR3 amino acids: CASSLLSGSTYEQYF. As DNA, the CDR3 is TGTGCCAGCAGTTTACTTAGCGGGAGCACCTACGAGCAGTACTTC.

By share, this clonotype ranks as medium-sized. The J gene is TRBJ1-5, the V gene TRBV6-5; D is undetermined. CDR3 length equals 16 residues. V lost 2 bases and J 0 bases, leaving 11 bases between the germline ends. Germline CDR1 reads MNHEY; CDR2 reads SVGAGI. In DNA, the CDR3 is TGTGCCAGCAGTTACGGTCCGAGCTATAGCAATCAGCCCCAGCATTTT. It codes for CASSYGPSYSNQPQHF.

This clonotype was detected ten times or more. This rearrangement joins TRBV5-5 to TRBJ2-5; D gene uncertain. V was trimmed by 4 bases and J by 2 bases, leaving 9 bases between them. This CDR3 contains 13 residues. Germline CDR1 and CDR2: SGHKS and YYEKEE (reference sequence). CDR3 nucleotide sequence: TGTGCCAGCAGCCCGGAGCAGCAAGAGACCCAGTACTTC. It specifies CASSPEQQETQYF.

This chain links TRBV6-5 with TRBJ2-2; 8 bases align to TRBD1. V lost 2 bases and J lost 3; bases outside the gene matches: 5. CDR1 and CDR2 (germline): MNHEY, SVGAGI. The CDR3 extends over 16 amino acids. CDR3 DNA: TGTGCCAGCAGTTACGGACAGGGCCCTGACACCGGGGAGCTGTTTTTT. Translating it yields CASSYGQGPDTGELFF.

The chain employs TRBV27 and TRBJ1-5; D is unclear. Germline CDR1 MNHEY, CDR2 SMNVEV (reference sequence). V was clipped by 1 base and J by 6 bases, with 13 bases between them. The CDR3 sequence is 15 residues long. The CDR3 loop reads CASSLLIGSGQPQHF. CDR3 DNA sequence: TGTGCCAGCAGTTTATTAATCGGGTCCGGTCAGCCCCAGCATTTT.

Only a few counts were recorded for this clonotype. The J gene is TRBJ2-3, the V gene TRBV7-2; D not certain. The V and J ends lost 3 bases and 2 bases respectively, with 6 bases between them. This CDR3 comprises 13 residues. Germline V gene sequence: CDR1 SGHTA, CDR2 FQGNSA. The CDR3 region has the DNA TGTGCCAGCAGCTTTCCTCCCACAGATACGCAGTATTTT. It encodes CASSFPPTDTQYF.

The sample holds a few counts of this clonotype. The chain recombines TRBV19 with TRBJ1-4; D uncertain. The V end lost 1 base, the J end lost 0 bases, and 12 bases lay between the germline ends. The germline V gene encodes CDR1 LNHDA and CDR2 SQIVND (reference sequence). The CDR3 consists of 17 residues. In DNA, the CDR3 is TGTGCCAGTAGTATAGCCTTGGCAATTGCAACTAATGAAAAACTGTTTTTT. This gives the protein CASSIALAIATNEKLFF.

In this sample, this clonotype is medium-sized. The CDR3 DNA reads as TGCGCCAGCAGCTTGCGAGGGGAAGGGAACACTGAAGCTTTCTTT. Protein: CASSLRGEGNTEAFF. J is TRBJ1-1 and V is TRBV5-1; TRBD1 is a possible D gene (5 bases). CDR3 size: 15 residues. Trimming shortened V by 1 base and J by 1 base, and 11 bases separated the two germline ends. The germline V gene encodes CDR1 SGHRS and CDR2 YFSETQ.

This clonotype rates as medium-sized. The chain carries TRBV28 and TRBJ1-1, with 8 positions matching TRBD1. The germline V gene has CDR1 MDHEN and CDR2 SYDVKM. With V trimmed by 4 bases and J by 5 bases, 9 bases remained unmatched. The CDR3 loop spans 15 amino acids. In nucleotides, the CDR3 is TGTGCCAGCAGTTGGATCCAGGGGGCGCGGACTGAAGCTTTCTTT. Protein: CASSWIQGARTEAFF.

In its sample, this clonotype ranks as medium-sized (0.01 to 0.1%). This rearrangement joins TRBV28 to TRBJ2-7; D might be TRBD2 (5 bases). Trimming took 3 bases from V and 6 from J, leaving 12 bases between them. CDR1 is MDHEN, CDR2 SYDVKM, per germline. The CDR3 has 13 residues. CDR3 loop: CASSLSGPAEQYF. The CDR3 coding sequence is TGTGCCAGCAGTTTGAGCGGACCTGCCGAGCAGTACTTC.

This clonotype was seen at least ten times. The chain couples TRBV7-9 to TRBJ2-1; D gene unclear. This CDR3 comprises 13 residues. Trimming took off 4 bases at V and 2 bases at J, with 6 bases between the two ends. Looked up from germline, CDR1 is SEHNR and CDR2 is FQNEAQ (reference sequence). In DNA, the CDR3 is TGTGCCAGCAGCTCCTCACCCTACAATGAGCAGTTCTTC. This sequence encodes CASSSSPYNEQFF.

This clonotype has at least ten counts. The rearrangement links TRBV19 to TRBJ2-3; a possible D gene is TRBD2 (6 bases). Germline V gene lookup returns CDR1 LNHDA and CDR2 SQIVND (reference sequence). V shed 8 bases and J shed 5 bases, with 20 bases lying between them. The CDR3 loop spans 15 amino acids. For the CDR3, the DNA is TGTGCCAGTGGAGCCCGGAGGGCCTGGGTAGATACGCAGTATTTT. Translated, it gives CASGARRAWVDTQYF.

As to this clonotype: A read error may explain this, as a much larger clone is one base away. This chain connects TRBV5-4 to TRBJ2-1; 8 nucleotides align to TRBD1. Unmatched junction bases numbered 12, after V lost 0 bases and J lost 13 bases. This CDR3 region has 15 residues. Germline V gene sequence: CDR1 SGHNT, CDR2 YYREEE (reference sequence). CDR3 residues: CASSLDGQGYETQFF. The CDR3 DNA reads as TGTGCCAGCAGCTTGGATGGACAGGGCTATGAGACCCAGTTCTTC.

Comment on this clonotype: A much larger clone differs by one base, so this may be a read error. Here the CDR3 DNA reads TGTGCCAGCAGCTTAAAAGGGACTAGCGGTTTCTGCGAGCAGTACTTC. As protein: CASSLKGTSGFCEQYF. The chain has TRBV7-2 and TRBJ2-7; 11 bases fit TRBD2. The V segment lost 2 bases and the J segment 6 bases; nucleotides outside the gene matches: 9. This CDR3 is 16 amino acids long. Germline V gene lookup returns CDR1 SGHTA and CDR2 FQGNSA.

Only a few counts were recorded for this clonotype. V and J are TRBV30 and TRBJ1-5, with D perhaps TRBD1 (6 bases). Trimming left V 3 bases short and J 4 bases short, with 10 bases between. The CDR3 is 13 amino acids. Looked up from germline, CDR1 is GTSNPN and CDR2 is SVGIG (reference sequence). CDR3 coding DNA: TGTGCCTGGAGCCCAGGGGTAAATCAGCCCCAGCATTTT. It encodes CAWSPGVNQPQHF.

Within the sample, this clonotype is medium-sized. The chain carries TRBV30 and TRBJ1-1; D call uncertain. The ends were cut back, 0 bases at V and 11 bases at J, with 10 bases in the middle. Germline V CDR1 and CDR2: GTSNPN, SVGIG (reference sequence). The CDR3 totals 11 residues. This CDR3 is CAWSVQLPAFF. Written as DNA, the CDR3 is TGTGCCTGGAGTGTACAGCTTCCGGCTTTCTTT.